The 12 T cell receptor beta chains below were found in one sample sequenced in a study of cytomegalovirus exposure and HLA in healthy donors. 60 Vbeta and 13 Jbeta primers were used in PCR. Using immunoSEQ multiplex PCR, the repertoire was profiled, and TCRdb retains in-frame clones only, with some absent. The data hold 50,000 or so clones, with roughly 60% observed a single time. Sequencing was done on a sample of PBMCs. The receptors were sampled from a human donor in good health.

V gene TRBV6-5 combines with J gene TRBJ1-2; 7 nucleotides line up with TRBD1. The trim removed 4 bases at V and 3 bases at J, leaving 8 bases unmatched. The CDR3 is 15 amino acids. Germline values: CDR1 MNHEY, CDR2 SVGAGI. CDR3 sequence (DNA): TGTGCCAGCAGTTCCCGGACAGGTACTTACTATGGCTACACCTTC. Protein: CASSSRTGTYYGYTF.

This rearrangement joins TRBV7-9 to TRBJ2-2, with 10 bases fitting TRBD2. CDR3 length: 17 amino acids. V dropped 1 base and J dropped 1; count of bases not matched to a gene: 3. Per the germline V gene, CDR1 is SEHNR and CDR2 is FQNEAQ (reference sequence). The CDR3 region is CASSLGGLAVNTGELFF. The DNA for the CDR3 is TGTGCCAGCAGCTTAGGTGGACTAGCGGTGAACACCGGGGAGCTGTTTTTT.

This clone was counted only a few times. V and J are TRBV10-3 and TRBJ2-4; 7 bases align to TRBD1. V dropped 3 bases and J dropped 1; count of bases not matched to a gene: 3. Germline CDR1 ENHRY, CDR2 SYGVKD. The CDR3 consists of 15 residues. CDR3 DNA sequence: TGTGCCATCAGTGACTCGACAGGGGCCAAAAACATTCAGTACTTC. Residues: CAISDSTGAKNIQYF.

The chain employs TRBV5-8 and TRBJ2-5; TRBD2 agrees at 9 bases. This CDR3 is 14 amino acids long. J was trimmed by 5 bases and V by 4 bases; bases with no gene match: 6. Germline V CDR1 and CDR2: SGHTS, YDEGEE. The CDR3, as DNA: TGTGCCAGCAGCGTGGTTAGCGGGGGTGAGACCCAGTACTTC. Translated, it gives CASSVVSGGETQYF. Full variable domain (rest looked up from reference TRBV5-8 and TRBJ2-5): EAGVTQSPTHLIKTRGQQATLRCSPISGHTSVYWYQQALGLGLQFLLWYDEGEERNRGNFPPRFSGRQFPNYSSELNVNALELEDSALYLCASSVVSGGETQYFGPGTRLLVL.

The chain is built from TRBV6-5 and TRBJ1-2; possible D gene TRBD1, 6 bases. V lost 4 bases, J lost 7 bases, and 16 bases lay in between. This CDR3 is built from 14 residues. Germline V gives CDR1 MNHEY, CDR2 SVGAGI. The CDR3 loop is CASSSLDRLLGYTF. In DNA form, the CDR3 reads TGTGCCAGCAGTTCCTTAGACAGGTTGCTTGGCTACACCTTC.

J is TRBJ1-3 and V is TRBV30; D gene ambiguous. The germline V gene encodes CDR1 GTSNPN and CDR2 SVGIG (reference sequence). Trimming removed 6 bases at V and 9 bases at J, with 21 bases between. This CDR3 has 14 amino acids. Here the CDR3 DNA reads TGTGCCTGTGGCCGAGGACTTGAGAAGGTCACCATATATTTT. Protein sequence: CACGRGLEKVTIYF.

The chain uses TRBV11-2 and TRBJ1-1; 9 bases are a match to TRBD1. The V and J ends lost 5 bases and 5 bases, in that order; junction bases with no gene match: 12. This CDR3 comprises 16 residues. Germline V gene lookup returns CDR1 SGHAT and CDR2 FQNNGV. The CDR3 is CASSTTLGQGETEAFF. DNA for the CDR3: TGTGCCAGCAGCACGACACTGGGACAGGGAGAAACTGAAGCTTTCTTT.

This clone has just a few counts. The rearrangement uses TRBV6-6 and TRBJ1-6; possibly TRBD1 for D (5 bases). CDR3 length equals 15 residues. Trimming left V 0 bases short and J 6 bases short, with 9 bases between. Germline V gene data show CDR1 as MNHNY and CDR2 as SVGAGI (reference sequence). Written as DNA, the CDR3 is TGTGCCAGCAGTTACTCTGAGGACATTAATTCACCCCTCCACTTT. Residues: CASSYSEDINSPLHF.

This clone was seen just once. V gene TRBV21-1 combines with J gene TRBJ1-2; the tabulated D call, TRBD1, remains unverified against the DNA. TRBV21-1 is assigned pseudogene status. The CDR3 spans 13 residues. CDR3 bases: TGTGCCAGCATCCCGGGACAGGGGTGCGGCTACACCTTC. Encoded protein: CASIPGQGCGYTF.

The chain employs TRBV2 and TRBJ2-6; tentatively, D is TRBD1 (5 bases). The CDR3 has 15 residues. Trimming removed 11 bases at V and 3 bases at J, with 17 bases between. CDR1 is SNHLY and CDR2 is FYNNEI in the germline V gene. CDR3 DNA: TGTGCCTCAAAGGTCAGGGTCTATGGGGCCAACGTCCTGACTTTC. Residues: CASKVRVYGANVLTF. The whole variable domain, remainder taken from reference TRBV2 and TRBJ2-6, is EPEVTQTPSHQVTQMGQEVILRCVPISNHLYFYWYRQILGQKVEFLVSFYNNEISEKSEIFDDQFSVERPDGSNFTLKIRSTKLEDSAMYFCASKVRVYGANVLTFGAGSRLTVL.

This clone rates as large. The chain links TRBV6-6 to TRBJ2-7; D remains ambiguous. Trimming cost V 5 bases and J 6 bases, with 11 bases left between them. Germline CDR1 is MNHNY and CDR2 is SVGAGI (reference sequence). This CDR3 has 12 amino acids. This chain's CDR3 is CASSLPSREQYF. The CDR3 coding sequence is TGTGCCAGCAGTCTGCCTAGTCGCGAGCAGTACTTC.

This clone was observed a handful of times. The V gene is TRBV28, the J gene TRBJ1-2; no clear D gene. CDR3 length: 10 residues. V was trimmed by 5 bases and J by 6 bases, leaving 4 bases between them. The germline V gene encodes CDR1 MDHEN and CDR2 SYDVKM. This CDR3 reads CASSQDGYTF. In DNA form, the CDR3 reads TGTGCCAGCAGTCAGGATGGCTACACCTTC.